This TCR beta chain appears in the sequencing data of a study of Graves' ophthalmopathy and Graves' hyperthyroidism. The study amplified TCR beta CDR3 regions using RNA transcripts. HTBI primers served in a first-round RT-PCR, which a second-round multiplex PCR followed. TCRdb reprocessed the multiplex PCR reads via MiXCR and lists one record per CDR3 protein. The sample holds around 1,200,000 distinct CDR3 sequences, about 38% seen once. With 4 bases removed from V and 5 bases from J, the gap between germline ends came to 7 bases. In germline, CDR1 is SGHRS, CDR2 YFSETQ. This CDR3 contains 13 residues. This clonotype was observed at least ten times. The antigen remains undetermined. Study observations and caveats: An approximately 82% specificity and around 88% sensitivity were achieved by a 13-signature model that separated ophthalmopathy from stable hyperthyroidism.

The TCR sequence derives from an adult man with Graves' hyperthyroidism. The chain couples TRBV5-1 to TRBJ1-6; D gene unclear. The sequenced sample consisted of peripheral blood or thyroid tissue (not recorded which). CDR3 bases: TGCGCCAGCAGCCCGGGAAATAATTCACCCCTCCACTTT. This gives the protein CASSPGNNSPLHF.